The T cell receptor beta chain under discussion was sequenced for a study of T cells after yellow fever vaccination. At the level of the study: SMART-Seq v4 Ultra Low Input handled preparation of low-cell-number fractions.

V was pared by 6 bases and J by 4 bases, with 3 bases of the junction left unmatched. Germline values: CDR1 ENHRY, CDR2 SYGVKD. This CDR3 region has 13 residues. Making TCR cDNA involved 5'RACE template switching, which added UMIs and a universal primer site. From the 5' RACE reads, TCRdb called clonotypes with MiXCR, one entry per CDR3 protein. The table shows 250,000 to 300,000 distinct CDR3 sequences, with approximately 13% occurring only once. This receptor was identified in a man aged 25 to 40 who received the YFV17D yellow fever vaccine. The sample consisted of CD4+ T cells sorted from PBMCs, taken 45 days after the yellow fever booster vaccination. The chain joins TRBV10-3 to TRBJ1-5; 7 bases match TRBD1. The CDR3 loop is CAIRPGGNQPQHF. DNA for the CDR3: TGTGCCATCAGGCCAGGGGGGAATCAGCCCCAGCATTTT.